The present TCR beta chain was sequenced within a study of pediatric ulcerative colitis. For the study at large: Most patients had pancolitis, and two had left-sided colitis.

Clones were sequenced by immunoSEQ multiplex PCR, and TCRdb holds only the in-frame ones, with some missing. The sample yields roughly 70,000 clones, approximately 87% seen once. The study, taken as a whole, reports: Two rectal clonotypes were found only in ulcerative colitis patients, all of them. This repertoire reflects total lymphocytes rather than subpopulations like regulatory T cells.

The J segment lost 1 base and the V segment lost 3 bases, leaving 8 bases of the junction unmatched. In germline, CDR1 is GTSNPN, CDR2 SVGIG (reference sequence). The CDR3 has 17 amino acids. About this clone itself: The antigen is not known.

Material: blood. The TCR comes from a boy under 18 with severe ulcerative colitis. The gene calls are TRBV30 and TRBJ2-1; the match to TRBD2 covers 11 bases. CDR3 sequence reads: CAWRSGTSGASYNEQFF. As DNA, the CDR3 is TGTGCCTGGAGATCCGGGACTAGCGGAGCTTCCTACAATGAGCAGTTCTTC.